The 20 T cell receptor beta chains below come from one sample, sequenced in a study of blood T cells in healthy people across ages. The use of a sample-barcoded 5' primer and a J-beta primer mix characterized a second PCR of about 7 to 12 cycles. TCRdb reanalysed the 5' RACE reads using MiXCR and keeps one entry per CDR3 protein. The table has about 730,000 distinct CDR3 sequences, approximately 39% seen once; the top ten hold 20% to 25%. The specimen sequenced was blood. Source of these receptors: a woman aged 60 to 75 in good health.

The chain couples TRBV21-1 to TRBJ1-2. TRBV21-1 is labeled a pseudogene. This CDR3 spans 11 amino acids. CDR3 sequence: CASTHATGYTF. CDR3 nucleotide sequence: TGTGCCAGCACCCACGCGACAGGCTACACCTTC.

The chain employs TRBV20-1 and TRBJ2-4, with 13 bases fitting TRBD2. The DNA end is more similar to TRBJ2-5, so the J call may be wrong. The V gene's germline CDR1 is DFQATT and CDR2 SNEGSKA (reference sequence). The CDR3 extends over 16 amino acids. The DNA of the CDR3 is TGCAGTGCCCCGGGACTAGCGGGGTCCCATTTAGAGACCCAGTACTTC. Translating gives CSAPGLAGSHLETQYF.

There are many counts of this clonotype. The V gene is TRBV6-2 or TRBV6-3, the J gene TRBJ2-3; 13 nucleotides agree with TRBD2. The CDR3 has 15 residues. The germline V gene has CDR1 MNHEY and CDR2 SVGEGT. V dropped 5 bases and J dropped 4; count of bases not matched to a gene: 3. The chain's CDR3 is CASSRTSGSPDTQYF. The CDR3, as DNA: TGTGCCAGCAGTCGGACTAGCGGGAGCCCAGATACGCAGTATTTT.

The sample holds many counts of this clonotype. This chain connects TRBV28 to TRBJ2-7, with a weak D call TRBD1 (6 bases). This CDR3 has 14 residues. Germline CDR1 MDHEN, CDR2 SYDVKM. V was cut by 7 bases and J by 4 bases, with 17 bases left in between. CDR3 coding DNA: TGTGCCAGCATCCACCCGCAGGGGAGTTACGAGCAGTACTTC. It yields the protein CASIHPQGSYEQYF.

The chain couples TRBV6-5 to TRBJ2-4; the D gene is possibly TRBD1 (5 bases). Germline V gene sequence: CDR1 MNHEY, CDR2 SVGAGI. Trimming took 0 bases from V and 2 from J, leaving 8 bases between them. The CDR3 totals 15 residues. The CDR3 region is CASSYSGHTKNIQYF. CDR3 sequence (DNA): TGTGCCAGCAGTTACTCGGGGCACACCAAAAACATTCAGTACTTC.

DNA of the CDR3: TGTGCCAGCAGTACACACGACAAGGGCGAGCAGTACTTC. This translates into CASSTHDKGEQYF. The rearrangement joins TRBV27 to TRBJ2-5; the D is unclear. The tail of the sequence fits TRBJ2-7 better, so the J call may be wrong. The CDR3 consists of 13 residues. Germline V CDR1 and CDR2: MNHEY, SMNVEV (reference sequence).

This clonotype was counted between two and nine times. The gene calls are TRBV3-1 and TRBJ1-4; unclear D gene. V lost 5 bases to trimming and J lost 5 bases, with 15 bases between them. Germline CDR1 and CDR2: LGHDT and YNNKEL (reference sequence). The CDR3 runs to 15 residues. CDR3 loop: CASSSRDVQNEKLFF. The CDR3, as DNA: TGTGCCAGCAGCTCCAGAGACGTACAGAATGAAAAACTGTTTTTT.

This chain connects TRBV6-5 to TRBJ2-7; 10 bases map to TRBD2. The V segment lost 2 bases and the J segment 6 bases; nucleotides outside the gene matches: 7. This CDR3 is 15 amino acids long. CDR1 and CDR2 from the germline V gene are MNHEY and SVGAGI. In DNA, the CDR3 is TGTGCCAGCAGTTACGGAGCGGGAGGGCCTGGCGAGCAGTACTTC. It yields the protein CASSYGAGGPGEQYF.

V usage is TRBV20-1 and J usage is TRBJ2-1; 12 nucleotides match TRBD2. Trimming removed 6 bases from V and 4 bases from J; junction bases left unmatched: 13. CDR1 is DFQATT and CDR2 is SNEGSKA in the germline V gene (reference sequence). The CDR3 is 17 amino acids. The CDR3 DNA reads TGCAGTGCAACCGGACTAGCGGGGTCCGGGGGGTACAATGAGCAGTTCTTC. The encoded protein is CSATGLAGSGGYNEQFF.

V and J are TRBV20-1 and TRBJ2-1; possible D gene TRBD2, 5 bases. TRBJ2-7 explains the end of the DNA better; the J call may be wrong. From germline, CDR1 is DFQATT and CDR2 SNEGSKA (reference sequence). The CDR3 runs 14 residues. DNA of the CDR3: TGCAGTGCTAGGACGAGTCTAGCTCACAACGAGCAGTACTTC. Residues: CSARTSLAHNEQYF.

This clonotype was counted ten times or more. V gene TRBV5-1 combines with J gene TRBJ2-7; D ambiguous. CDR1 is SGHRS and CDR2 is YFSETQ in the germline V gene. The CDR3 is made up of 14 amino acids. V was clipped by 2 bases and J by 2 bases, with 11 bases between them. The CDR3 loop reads CASSFEVPTYEQYF. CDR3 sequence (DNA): TGCGCCAGCAGCTTTGAGGTCCCAACCTACGAGCAGTACTTC.

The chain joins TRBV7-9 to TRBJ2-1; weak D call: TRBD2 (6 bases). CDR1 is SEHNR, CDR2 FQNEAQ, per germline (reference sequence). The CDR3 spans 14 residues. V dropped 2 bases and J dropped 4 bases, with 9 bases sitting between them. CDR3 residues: CASSLTSFYNEQFF. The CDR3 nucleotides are TGTGCCAGCAGCTTAACTAGCTTTTACAATGAGCAGTTCTTC. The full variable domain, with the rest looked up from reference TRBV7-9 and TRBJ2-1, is DTGVSQNPRHKITKRGQNVTFRCDPISEHNRLYWYRQTLGQGPEFLTYFQNEAQLEKSRLLSDRFSAERPKGSFSTLEIQRTEQGDSAMYLCASSLTSFYNEQFFGPGTRLTVL.

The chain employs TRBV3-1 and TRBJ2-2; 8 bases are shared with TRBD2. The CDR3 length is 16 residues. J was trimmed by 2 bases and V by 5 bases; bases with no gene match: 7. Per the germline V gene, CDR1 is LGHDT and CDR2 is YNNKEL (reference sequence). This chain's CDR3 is CASSSGAGDNTGELFF. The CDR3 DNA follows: TGTGCCAGCAGCTCGGGAGCGGGGGATAACACCGGGGAGCTGTTTTTT.

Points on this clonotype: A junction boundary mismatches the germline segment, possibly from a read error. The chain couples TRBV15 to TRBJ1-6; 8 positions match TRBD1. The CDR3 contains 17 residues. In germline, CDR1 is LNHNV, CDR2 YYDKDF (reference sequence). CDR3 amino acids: CVTSREIGTGGNSPLHF. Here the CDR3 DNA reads TGTGTCACCAGCAGGGAAATAGGGACAGGAGGAAATTCACCCCTCCACTTT. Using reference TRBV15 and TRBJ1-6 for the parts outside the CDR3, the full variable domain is DAMVIQNPRYQVTQFGKPVTLSCSQTLNHNVMYWYQQKSSQAPKLLFHYYDKDFNNEADTPDNFQSRRPNTSFCFLDIRSPGLGDTAMYLCVTSREIGTGGNSPLHFGNGTRLTVT.

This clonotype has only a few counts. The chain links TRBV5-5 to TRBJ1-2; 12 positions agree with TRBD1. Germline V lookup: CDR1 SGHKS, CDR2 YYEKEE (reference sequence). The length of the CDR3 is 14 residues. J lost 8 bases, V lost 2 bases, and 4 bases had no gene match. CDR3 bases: TGTGCCAGCAGCTTCTCCGGGACAGGGGGCGGCTACACCTTC. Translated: CASSFSGTGGGYTF.

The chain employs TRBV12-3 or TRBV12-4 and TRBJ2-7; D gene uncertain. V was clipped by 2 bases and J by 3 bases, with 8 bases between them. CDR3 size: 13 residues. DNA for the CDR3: TGTGCCAGCAGTTTATCCAGGTTCTACGAGCAGTACTTC. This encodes CASSLSRFYEQYF.

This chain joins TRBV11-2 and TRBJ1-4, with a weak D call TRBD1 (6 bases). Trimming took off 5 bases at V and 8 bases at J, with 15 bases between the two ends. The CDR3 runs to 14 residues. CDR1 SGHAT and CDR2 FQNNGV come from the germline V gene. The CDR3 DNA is TGTGCCAGCAGCGCCGCAACAGGGTCCGAAAAACTGTTTTTT. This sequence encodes CASSAATGSEKLFF.

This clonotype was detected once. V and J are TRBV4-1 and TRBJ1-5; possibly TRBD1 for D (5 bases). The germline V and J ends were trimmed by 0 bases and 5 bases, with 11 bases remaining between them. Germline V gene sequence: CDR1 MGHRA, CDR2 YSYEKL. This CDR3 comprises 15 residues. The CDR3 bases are TGCGCCAGCAGCCAAGAGAGACAGACGGATCAGCCCCAGCATTTT. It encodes CASSQERQTDQPQHF.

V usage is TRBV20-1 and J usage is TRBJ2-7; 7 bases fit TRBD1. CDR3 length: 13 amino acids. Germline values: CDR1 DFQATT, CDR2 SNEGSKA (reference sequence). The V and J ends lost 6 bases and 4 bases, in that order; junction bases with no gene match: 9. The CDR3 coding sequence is TGCAGTGCCCCGGGACAGACCTTTTACGAGCAGTACTTC. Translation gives CSAPGQTFYEQYF.

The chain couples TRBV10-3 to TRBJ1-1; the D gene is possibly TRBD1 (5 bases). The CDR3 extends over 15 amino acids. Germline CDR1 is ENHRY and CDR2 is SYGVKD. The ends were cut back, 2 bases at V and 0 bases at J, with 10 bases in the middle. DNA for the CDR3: TGTGCCATCAGTGAGCTACAGGAACTGAACACTGAAGCTTTCTTT. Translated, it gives CAISELQELNTEAFF.